Shown below are 10 T cell receptor beta chains from a single sample sequenced in a study of blood T cell repertoires in COVID-19. TCRdb's copy holds only in-frame clones and misses some; the assay was immunoSEQ multiplex PCR. The sample contains approximately 170,000 clones, around 85% of which appear only once. Sequences were obtained from peripheral blood. These receptors were taken from a man aged 60-69 years with active or convalescent COVID-19.

This chain uses TRBV15 with TRBJ2-5; 7 positions match TRBD2. Germline CDR1 reads LNHNV; CDR2 reads YYDKDF (reference sequence). The V segment lost 0 bases and the J segment 4 bases; nucleotides outside the gene matches: 5. The CDR3 loop spans 15 amino acids. CDR3 protein: CATSRERLAAETQYF. DNA of the CDR3: TGTGCCACCAGCAGAGAGAGACTAGCTGCAGAGACCCAGTACTTC.

CDR3 loop: CASTWTGGGNQPQHF. CDR3 DNA: TGTGCCAGCACCTGGACAGGGGGCGGCAATCAGCCCCAGCATTTT. The chain carries TRBV6-5 and TRBJ1-5; 11 nucleotides match TRBD1. The CDR3 is made up of 15 amino acids. Germline V CDR1 and CDR2: MNHEY, SVGAGI. Trimming at V came to 7 bases and at J to 2 bases, leaving 4 bases not matched to a gene.

The J gene is TRBJ2-7, the V gene TRBV18, with 10 bases identical to TRBD1. The CDR3 runs to 16 residues. V lost 0 bases, J lost 5 bases, and 7 bases stayed unmatched. Germline CDR1 reads KGHSH; CDR2 reads LQKENI. As DNA, the CDR3 is TGTGCCAGCTCACCACCGAAAGGGACAGGGGTAGACGAGCAGTACTTC. Amino acid sequence: CASSPPKGTGVDEQYF.

This clone has a single count. J is TRBJ2-3 and V is TRBV9, with unresolved D. V lost 0 bases, J lost 4 bases, and 9 bases lay in between. Germline V gene data show CDR1 as SGDLS and CDR2 as YYNGEE. The CDR3 extends over 14 amino acids. DNA for the CDR3: TGTGCCAGCAGCGTAGGAGCGCCGGCAGATACGCAGTATTTT. Its protein product is CASSVGAPADTQYF.

The J gene is TRBJ2-7, the V gene TRBV15, with 10 bases identical to TRBD1. This CDR3 comprises 18 residues. Germline V lookup: CDR1 LNHNV, CDR2 YYDKDF (reference sequence). Losses at the gene ends were 4 bases for V and 4 bases for J; bases not matched to a gene: 16. This CDR3 is CATSNDRGLTGGLYEQYF. CDR3 bases: TGTGCCACCAGCAACGACAGGGGGCTCACGGGAGGGCTGTACGAGCAGTACTTC.

The chain recombines TRBV7-2 with TRBJ1-1, with D possibly matching TRBD1 (6 bases). Germline values: CDR1 SGHTA, CDR2 FQGNSA. The CDR3 is made up of 15 amino acids. V was clipped by 2 bases and J by 0 bases, with 10 bases between them. This CDR3 reads CASSLRGQMNTEAFF. The CDR3 nucleotides read TGTGCCAGCAGCTTAAGAGGACAGATGAACACTGAAGCTTTCTTT.

The gene calls are TRBV5-1 and TRBJ2-1; 8 bases align to TRBD2. CDR1 and CDR2 from the germline V gene are SGHRS and YFSETQ. Germline trimming cut 6 bases from V and 6 bases from J; bases unmatched to any gene: 11. The CDR3 spans 15 residues. The chain's CDR3 is CASTLGGGQVNEQFF. The CDR3 DNA is TGCGCCAGCACCCTGGGCGGGGGGCAGGTCAATGAGCAGTTCTTC.

This clone was observed a few times. This chain links TRBV4-1 with TRBJ2-1; 10 nucleotides agree with TRBD2. The ends lost 4 bases at V and 4 bases at J; junction bases unmatched: 10. CDR1 MGHRA and CDR2 YSYEKL come from the germline V gene. The CDR3 extends over 17 amino acids. CDR3 sequence (DNA): TGCGCCAGCAGCCCCCGGACTAGCGGAACCCAATACAATGAGCAGTTCTTC. As protein: CASSPRTSGTQYNEQFF.

This clone came up a few times. The CDR3, as DNA: TGTGCCAGCAGCGTAGGAGGGGGCAAAGATTCACCCCTCCACTTT. Translating it yields CASSVGGGKDSPLHF. The chain recombines TRBV9 with TRBJ1-6; TRBD1 matches 7 bases. The length of the CDR3 is 15 residues. CDR1 and CDR2 (germline): SGDLS, YYNGEE. With V trimmed by 0 bases and J by 8 bases, 5 bases remained unmatched.

The chain joins TRBV29-1 to TRBJ1-2; 9 bases are shared with TRBD1. Germline V gives CDR1 SQVTM, CDR2 ANQGSEA. This CDR3 spans 12 amino acids. The CDR3 DNA reads as TGCTCAACGAGGGGACAGGGCGGTGGCTACACCTTC. Protein product: CSTRGQGGGYTF. Supplemented by reference TRBV29-1 and TRBJ1-2, the full variable domain reads SAVISQKPSRDICQRGTSLTIQCQVDSQVTMMFWYRQQPGQSLTLIATANQGSEATYESGFVIDKFPISRPNLTFSTLTVSNMSPEDSSIYLCSTRGQGGGYTFGSGTRLTVV.